The 11 T cell receptor beta chains reported below all come from one sample, sequenced in a study of T cell changes during pregnancy in multiple sclerosis. The data were produced by immunoSEQ multiplex PCR, yet TCRdb's version contains in-frame clones alone and is incomplete. The sample shows nearly 80,000 clones, approximately 90% of them seen only once. The sample was CD4+ T cells from peripheral blood mononuclear cells, taken before pregnancy. Source of these receptors: a female donor with multiple sclerosis, enrolled in a pregnancy study.

V gene TRBV7-8 combines with J gene TRBJ1-5; D gene unclear. The CDR3 is 15 residues long. Trimming cost V 4 bases and J 0 bases, with 10 bases left between them. CDR1 and CDR2 from the germline V gene are SGHVS and FQNEAQ. This CDR3 is CASSSSGYSNQPQHF. The CDR3 nucleotides are TGTGCCAGCAGCTCTTCCGGGTATAGCAATCAGCCCCAGCATTTT. The variable domain in full, with the rest retrieved from reference TRBV7-8 and TRBJ1-5, is GAGVSQSPRYKVAKRGQDVALRCDPISGHVSLFWYQQALGQGPEFLTYFQNEAQLDKSGLPSDRFFAERPEGSVSTLKIQRTQQEDSAVYLCASSSSGYSNQPQHFGDGTRLSIL.

This rearrangement joins TRBV18 to TRBJ1-2; the match to TRBD1 covers 10 bases. V gave up 1 base and J gave up 5 bases; unmatched junction bases: 7. CDR3 length: 16 amino acids. Germline V gene sequence: CDR1 KGHSH, CDR2 LQKENI. The DNA of the CDR3 is TGTGCCAGCTCACCACGTAGACAGGGGGCATGGTATGGCTACACCTTC. It codes for CASSPRRQGAWYGYTF.

The chain has TRBV10-3 and TRBJ2-5, with TRBD2 matching over 10 bases. The germline CDR1 and CDR2 sequences are ENHRY and SYGVKD. V lost 9 bases to trimming and J lost 0 bases; unmatched junction nucleotides: 4. This CDR3 is built from 14 residues. The CDR3 DNA reads as TGTGCCATGGCTAGCGGGGGAAACCAAGAGACCCAGTACTTC. It encodes CAMASGGNQETQYF.

This chain joins TRBV5-1 and TRBJ2-5; D gene ambiguous. Germline CDR1 is SGHRS and CDR2 is YFSETQ. V lost 0 bases, J lost 1 base, and 7 bases lay in between. This CDR3 is 14 amino acids long. CDR3: CASSLGPTQETQYF. CDR3 DNA: TGCGCCAGCAGCTTGGGGCCCACCCAAGAGACCCAGTACTTC.

The chain is built from TRBV7-8 and TRBJ2-7; 7 positions agree with TRBD1. There are 17 residues in the CDR3. With V trimmed by 5 bases and J by 1 base, 14 bases remained unmatched. Germline lookup yields CDR1 SGHVS and CDR2 FQNEAQ. The chain's CDR3 is CASSQPPPRQGSYEQYF. The CDR3 DNA sequence: TGTGCCAGCAGCCAACCTCCCCCGAGACAGGGTTCCTACGAGCAGTACTTC.

The CDR3 DNA sequence: TGTGCCAGCAGTCCCGGGACTCAAAACACCGGGGAGCTGTTTTTT. This codes for CASSPGTQNTGELFF. The chain has TRBV5-4 and TRBJ2-2, with D maybe TRBD2 (6 bases). Deletions cut 5 bases from V and 2 bases from J, with 13 bases between. The CDR3 runs to 15 residues. Germline lookup yields CDR1 SGHNT and CDR2 YYREEE (reference sequence).

This clone showed up just a few times. The CDR3 region has the DNA TGTGCCTGGAGTGTCGGGAGGGATCAGCCCCAGCATTTT. Its protein product is CAWSVGRDQPQHF. This chain uses TRBV30 with TRBJ1-5; D gene uncertain. The CDR3 totals 13 residues. CDR1 GTSNPN and CDR2 SVGIG come from the germline V gene (reference sequence). Deletions cut 0 bases from V and 5 bases from J, with 8 bases between.

The chain combines TRBV7-6 with TRBJ1-2; D not resolved. In germline, CDR1 is SGHVS, CDR2 FNYEAQ. This CDR3 is 12 amino acids long. V was pared by 1 base and J by 8 bases, with 8 bases between. This chain's CDR3 is CASSLVGSGYTF. In DNA form, the CDR3 reads TGTGCCAGCAGCTTAGTTGGCTCCGGCTACACCTTC.

The chain links TRBV30 to TRBJ2-5; possibly TRBD2 for D (5 bases). Deletions cut 3 bases from V and 4 bases from J, with 9 bases between. Germline V gene lookup returns CDR1 GTSNPN and CDR2 SVGIG (reference sequence). The CDR3 sequence is 12 residues long. CDR3 bases: TGTGCCTGGAGGCGACTAACAGAGACCCAGTACTTC. It translates to CAWRRLTETQYF. Full variable domain (rest looked up from reference TRBV30 and TRBJ2-5): SQTIHQWPATLVQPVGSPLSLECTVEGTSNPNLYWYRQAAGRGLQLLFYSVGIGQISSEVPQNLSASRPQDRQFILSSKKLLLSDSGFYLCAWRRLTETQYFGPGTRLLVL.

The V call is TRBV14, the J call TRBJ1-5, with 7 bases aligning to TRBD1. The V gene's germline CDR1 is SGHDN and CDR2 FVKESK. V gave up 4 bases and J gave up 5 bases; unmatched junction bases: 8. This CDR3 comprises 15 residues. Written as DNA, the CDR3 is TGTGCCAGCAGCCGGCTACAGGGGCAGGATCAGCCCCAGCATTTT. Its translation is CASSRLQGQDQPQHF. Variable domain in full (rest from reference TRBV14 and TRBJ1-5): EAGVTQFPSHSVIEKGQTVTLRCDPISGHDNLYWYRRVMGKEIKFLLHFVKESKQDESGMPNNRFLAERTGGTYSTLKVQPAELEDSGVYFCASSRLQGQDQPQHFGDGTRLSIL.

This chain links TRBV7-9 with TRBJ1-4, with 10 bases aligning to TRBD1. CDR1 SEHNR and CDR2 FQNEAQ come from the germline V gene (reference sequence). V gave up 4 bases and J gave up 5 bases; unmatched junction bases: 4. The CDR3 is 15 amino acids. CDR3 in DNA: TGTGCCAGCAGCTCGGGGACAGGGGTAAATGAAAAACTGTTTTTT. Translating gives CASSSGTGVNEKLFF.